This T cell receptor beta chain was recovered during a study of cytomegalovirus exposure and HLA in healthy donors. General observations from the study: A missense DCLRE1C variant was associated with V- and J-gene trimming of TCR beta chains in a later analysis, and an independent cohort replicated the association. Reports indicate that TCR beta sequences accurately predicted the HLA-A and HLA-B alleles of most subjects. In a later analysis, productive TCRs from donors in an Asian-associated ancestry cluster reportedly carried fewer N-insertions than the cohort mean.

J was trimmed by 4 bases and V by 5 bases; bases with no gene match: 8. CDR1 is SEHNR and CDR2 is FQNEAQ in the germline V gene (reference sequence). The CDR3 runs to 16 residues. Points on this clone: The antigen remains undetermined.

PCR was performed using 60 Vbeta and 13 Jbeta primers. Profiled with immunoSEQ multiplex PCR; TCRdb holds only in-frame clones, not every one. This sample yields roughly 120,000 clones, of which approximately 80% are seen a single time; 9.5% to 15% belongs to the top ten. This sequence joins TRBV7-9 and TRBJ2-1; 10 positions match TRBD2. The receptor's source is a middle-aged woman in good health and CMV-seropositive. Source material: PBMCs. The CDR3 spells CASSVTTSGKYNEQFF. CDR3 coding DNA: TGTGCCAGCAGCGTAACTACTAGCGGGAAGTACAATGAGCAGTTCTTC. The whole variable domain, remainder taken from reference TRBV7-9 and TRBJ2-1, is DTGVSQNPRHKITKRGQNVTFRCDPISEHNRLYWYRQTLGQGPEFLTYFQNEAQLEKSRLLSDRFSAERPKGSFSTLEIQRTEQGDSAMYLCASSVTTSGKYNEQFFGPGTRLTVL.